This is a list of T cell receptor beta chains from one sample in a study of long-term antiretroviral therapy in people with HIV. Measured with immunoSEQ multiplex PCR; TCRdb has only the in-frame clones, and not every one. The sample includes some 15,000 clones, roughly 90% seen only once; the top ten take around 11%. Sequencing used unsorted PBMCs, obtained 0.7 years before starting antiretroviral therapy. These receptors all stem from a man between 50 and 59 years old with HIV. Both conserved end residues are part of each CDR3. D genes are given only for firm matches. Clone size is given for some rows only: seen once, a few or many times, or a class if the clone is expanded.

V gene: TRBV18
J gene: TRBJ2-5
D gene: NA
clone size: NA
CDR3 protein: CASSPPAETQYF
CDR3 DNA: TGTGCCAGCTCACCACCGGCAGAGACCCAGTACTTC

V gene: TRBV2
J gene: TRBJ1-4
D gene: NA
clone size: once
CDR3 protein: CASRAPTPGAPNEKLFF
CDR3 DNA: TGTGCCAGCAGGGCTCCCACCCCAGGGGCTCCGAATGAAAAACTGTTTTTT

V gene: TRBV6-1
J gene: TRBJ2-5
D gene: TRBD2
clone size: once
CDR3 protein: CASSVSGTSGFRSSQYF
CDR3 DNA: TGTGCCAGCAGTGTTAGCGGGACTAGCGGATTTAGGTCGTCCCAGTACTTC

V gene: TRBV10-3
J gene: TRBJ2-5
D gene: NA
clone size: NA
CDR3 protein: CAISGDTETQYF
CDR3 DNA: TGTGCCATCAGTGGGGACACAGAGACCCAGTACTTC

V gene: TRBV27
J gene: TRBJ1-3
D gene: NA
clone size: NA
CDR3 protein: CASALGGGNTIYF
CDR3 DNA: TGTGCCAGCGCACTAGGTGGTGGAAACACCATATATTTT

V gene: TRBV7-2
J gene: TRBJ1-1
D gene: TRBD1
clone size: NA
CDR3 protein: CASSLGTGMNTEAFF
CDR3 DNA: TGTGCCAGCAGCTTAGGGACAGGGATGAACACTGAAGCTTTCTTT

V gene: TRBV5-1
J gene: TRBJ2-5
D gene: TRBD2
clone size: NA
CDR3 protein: CASSRGGVQETQYF
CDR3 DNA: TGCGCCAGCAGTCGCGGGGGGGTCCAAGAGACCCAGTACTTC

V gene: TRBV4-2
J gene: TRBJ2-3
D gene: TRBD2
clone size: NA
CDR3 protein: CASSQPAGGVADTQYF
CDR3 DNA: TGTGCCAGCAGCCAGCCGGCGGGAGGGGTAGCGGATACGCAGTATTTT

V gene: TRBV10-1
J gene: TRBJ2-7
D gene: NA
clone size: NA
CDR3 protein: CASSEQGGGEQYF
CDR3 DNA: TGCGCCAGCAGTGAGCAGGGCGGTGGCGAGCAGTACTTC

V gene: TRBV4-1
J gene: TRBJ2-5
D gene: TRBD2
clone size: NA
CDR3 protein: CASSLAGVETQYF
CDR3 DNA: TGCGCCAGCAGCCTAGCGGGAGTGGAGACCCAGTACTTC

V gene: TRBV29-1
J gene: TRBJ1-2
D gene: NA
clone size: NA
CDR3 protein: CSVGRGESDYGYTF
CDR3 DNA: TGCAGCGTTGGGAGGGGCGAGTCGGACTATGGCTACACCTTC

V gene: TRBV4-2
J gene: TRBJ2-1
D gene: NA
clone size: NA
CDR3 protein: CASSQANYGPYNEQFF
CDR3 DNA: TGTGCCAGCAGCCAAGCCAATTACGGGCCGTACAATGAGCAGTTCTTC

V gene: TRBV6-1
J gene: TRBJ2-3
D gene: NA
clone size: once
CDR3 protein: CASSVLQGITDTQYF
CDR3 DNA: TGTGCCAGCAGTGTTTTGCAGGGAATAACAGATACGCAGTATTTT

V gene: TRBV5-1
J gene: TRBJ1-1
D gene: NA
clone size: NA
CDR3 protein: CASQEGGVNTEAFF
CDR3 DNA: TGCGCCAGCCAAGAAGGGGGAGTCAACACTGAAGCTTTCTTT

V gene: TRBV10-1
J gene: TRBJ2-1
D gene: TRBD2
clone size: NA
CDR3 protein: CASSALAGRMHQFF
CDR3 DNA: TGCGCCAGCAGTGCTCTAGCGGGAAGGATGCACCAGTTCTTC

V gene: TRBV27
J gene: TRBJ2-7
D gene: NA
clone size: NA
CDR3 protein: CASGSLDTHEQYF
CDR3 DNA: TGTGCCAGCGGCTCCCTCGACACCCACGAGCAGTACTTC

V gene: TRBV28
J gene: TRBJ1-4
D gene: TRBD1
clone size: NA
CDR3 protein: CASSIRTGDEKLFF
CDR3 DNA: TGTGCCAGCAGTATACGGACAGGGGATGAAAAACTGTTTTTT

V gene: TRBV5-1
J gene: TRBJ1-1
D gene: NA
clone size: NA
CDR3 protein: CASRKTEGDTEAFF
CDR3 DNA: TGCGCCAGCAGGAAGACGGAGGGTGACACTGAAGCTTTCTTT

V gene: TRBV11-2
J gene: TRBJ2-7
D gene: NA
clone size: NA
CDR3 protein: CASSLEGSGYEQYF
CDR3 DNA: TGTGCCAGCAGCTTAGAGGGTTCGGGCTACGAGCAGTACTTC

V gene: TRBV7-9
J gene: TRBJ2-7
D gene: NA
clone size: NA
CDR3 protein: CASSLSNSYEQYF
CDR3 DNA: TGTGCCAGCAGCTTATCAAATTCCTACGAGCAGTACTTC

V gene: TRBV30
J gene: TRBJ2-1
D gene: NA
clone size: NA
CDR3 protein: CAWSVQTYNEQFF
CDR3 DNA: TGTGCCTGGAGTGTTCAGACCTACAATGAGCAGTTCTTC

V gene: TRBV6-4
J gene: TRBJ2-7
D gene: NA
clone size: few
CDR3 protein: CASRIFGPRYEQYF
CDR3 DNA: TGTGCCAGCAGGATTTTCGGGCCGCGATACGAGCAGTACTTC

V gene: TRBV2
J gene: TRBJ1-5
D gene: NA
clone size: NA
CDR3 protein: CASSRGGNQPQHF
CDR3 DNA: TGTGCCAGCTCCCGGGGAGGGAATCAGCCCCAGCATTTT

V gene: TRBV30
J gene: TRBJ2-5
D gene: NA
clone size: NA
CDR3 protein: CAWSLSLETQYF
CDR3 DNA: TGTGCCTGGAGCCTCTCGTTAGAGACCCAGTACTTC

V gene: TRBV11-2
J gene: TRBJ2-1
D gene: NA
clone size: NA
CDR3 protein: CASSLERTNSYNEQFF
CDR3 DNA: TGTGCCAGCAGCTTAGAAAGGACAAACTCCTACAATGAGCAGTTCTTC

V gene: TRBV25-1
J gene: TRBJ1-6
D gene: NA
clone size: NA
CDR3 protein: CASGREGDGPYF
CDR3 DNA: TGTGCCAGCGGAAGGGAAGGGGACGGGCCCTACTTT

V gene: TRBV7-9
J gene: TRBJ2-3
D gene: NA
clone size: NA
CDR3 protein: CASSLADTQYF
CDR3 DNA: TGTGCCAGCAGCTTGGCTGATACGCAGTATTTT

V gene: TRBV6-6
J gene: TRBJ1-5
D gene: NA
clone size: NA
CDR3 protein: CASSFGGGSQPQHF
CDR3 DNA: TGTGCCAGCAGCTTCGGGGGGGGCAGTCAGCCCCAGCATTTT

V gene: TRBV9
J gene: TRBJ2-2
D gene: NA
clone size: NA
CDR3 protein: CASSVGGSAGELFF
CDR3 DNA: TGTGCCAGCAGCGTAGGGGGCAGTGCCGGGGAGCTGTTTTTT

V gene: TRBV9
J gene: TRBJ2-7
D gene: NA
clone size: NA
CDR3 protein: CASSVGSAGSYEQYF
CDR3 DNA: TGTGCCAGCAGCGTAGGTTCGGCAGGCTCATACGAGCAGTACTTC

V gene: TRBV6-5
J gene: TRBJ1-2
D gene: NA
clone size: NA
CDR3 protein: CASSYGTGGYGYTF
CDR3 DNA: TGTGCCAGCAGTTACGGTACAGGTGGATATGGCTACACCTTC

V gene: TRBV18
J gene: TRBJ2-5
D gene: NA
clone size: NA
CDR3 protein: CASSPPAGLEETQYF
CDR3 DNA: TGTGCCAGCTCACCGCCGGCAGGGTTAGAAGAGACCCAGTACTTC

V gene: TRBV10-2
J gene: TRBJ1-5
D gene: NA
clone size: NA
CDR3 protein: CASSGQANQPQHF
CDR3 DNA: TGCGCCAGCAGTGGTCAGGCGAATCAGCCCCAGCATTTT

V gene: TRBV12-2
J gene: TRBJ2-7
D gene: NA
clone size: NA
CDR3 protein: CASRLLNRESSYEQYF
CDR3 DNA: TGTGCAAGTCGCTTACTAAATCGGGAGAGCTCCTACGAGCAGTACTTC

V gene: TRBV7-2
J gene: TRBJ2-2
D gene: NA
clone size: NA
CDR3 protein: CASSPSPVGELFF
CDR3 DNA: TGTGCCAGCAGCCCCTCCCCAGTAGGGGAGCTGTTTTTT

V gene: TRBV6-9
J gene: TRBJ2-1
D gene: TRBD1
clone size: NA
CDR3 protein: CANTSRDRDYNEQFF
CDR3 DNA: TGTGCCAACACGAGCCGGGACAGGGACTACAATGAGCAGTTCTTC

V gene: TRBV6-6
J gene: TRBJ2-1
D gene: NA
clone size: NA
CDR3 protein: CASSQGISYNEQFF
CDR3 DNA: TGTGCCAGCAGTCAAGGAATCTCCTACAATGAGCAGTTCTTC

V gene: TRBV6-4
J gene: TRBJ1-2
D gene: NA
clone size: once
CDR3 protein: CALTKVVANYGYTF
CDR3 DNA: TGTGCCCTGACAAAGGTCGTAGCTAACTATGGCTACACCTTC

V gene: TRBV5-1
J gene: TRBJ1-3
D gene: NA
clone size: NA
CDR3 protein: CASSSLQGTGNTIYF
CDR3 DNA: TGCGCCAGCAGCTCGTTACAGGGAACTGGAAACACCATATATTTT

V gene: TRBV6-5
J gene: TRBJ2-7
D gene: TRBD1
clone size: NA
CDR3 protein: CASSSPGTGGFEQYF
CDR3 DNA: TGTGCCAGCAGTTCTCCCGGGACAGGGGGCTTCGAGCAGTACTTC

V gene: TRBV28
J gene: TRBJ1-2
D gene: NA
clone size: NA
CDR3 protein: CASRPTAANYGYTF
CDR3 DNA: TGTGCCAGCAGACCTACTGCCGCTAACTATGGCTACACCTTC

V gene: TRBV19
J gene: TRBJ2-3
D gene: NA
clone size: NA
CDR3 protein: CASISTSTDTQYF
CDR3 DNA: TGTGCCAGTATTTCGACTAGCACAGATACGCAGTATTTT

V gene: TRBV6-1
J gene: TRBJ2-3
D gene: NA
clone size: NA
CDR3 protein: CASSERLTSKPTDTQYF
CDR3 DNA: TGTGCCAGCAGTGAACGCCTTACTAGCAAGCCCACAGATACGCAGTATTTT

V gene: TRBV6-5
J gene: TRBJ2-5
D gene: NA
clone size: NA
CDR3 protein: CASSYSRQVRQETQYF
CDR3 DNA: TGTGCCAGCAGTTACTCTCGCCAGGTACGACAAGAGACCCAGTACTTC

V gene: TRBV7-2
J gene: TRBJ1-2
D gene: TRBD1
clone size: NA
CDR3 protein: CASSSTGGARGYTF
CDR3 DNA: TGTGCCAGCAGCTCGACAGGGGGCGCGCGTGGCTACACCTTC

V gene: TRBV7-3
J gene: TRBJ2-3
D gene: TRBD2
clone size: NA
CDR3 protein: CASSLLGGGSDTQYF
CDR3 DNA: TGTGCCAGCAGCTTACTCGGCGGGGGGTCAGATACGCAGTATTTT

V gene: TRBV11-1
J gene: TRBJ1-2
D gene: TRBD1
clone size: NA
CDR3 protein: CASSVGGTGHYGYTF
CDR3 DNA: TGTGCCAGCAGTGTAGGAGGGACAGGACACTATGGCTACACCTTC

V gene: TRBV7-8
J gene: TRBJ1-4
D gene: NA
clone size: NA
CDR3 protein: CASSLLRDLNEKLFF
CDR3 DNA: TGTGCCAGCAGCTTACTGAGGGATCTGAATGAAAAACTGTTTTTT

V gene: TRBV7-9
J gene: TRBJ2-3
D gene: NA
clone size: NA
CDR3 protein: CASSFTDTQYF
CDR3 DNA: TGTGCCAGCAGCTTCACAGATACGCAGTATTTT

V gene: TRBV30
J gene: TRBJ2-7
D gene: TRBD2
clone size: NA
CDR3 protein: CAWDLAGALREQYF
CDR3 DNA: TGTGCCTGGGATCTGGCGGGAGCTTTACGGGAGCAGTACTTC

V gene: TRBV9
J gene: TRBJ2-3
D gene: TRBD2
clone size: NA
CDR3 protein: CASSDGIAGGPSDTQYF
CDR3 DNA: TGTGCCAGCAGCGACGGGATAGCGGGAGGGCCCTCAGATACGCAGTATTTT

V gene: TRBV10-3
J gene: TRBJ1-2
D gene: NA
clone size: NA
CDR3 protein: CAISETGTNYGYTF
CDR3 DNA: TGTGCCATCAGTGAAACAGGAACTAACTATGGCTACACCTTC

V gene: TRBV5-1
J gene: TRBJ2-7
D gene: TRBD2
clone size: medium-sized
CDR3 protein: CASSPGTSGGFSYEQYF
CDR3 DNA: TGCGCCAGCAGCCCCGGGACTAGCGGGGGGTTCTCCTACGAGCAGTACTTC

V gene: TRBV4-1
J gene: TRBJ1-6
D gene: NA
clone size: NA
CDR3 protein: CASSQGVAGDSPLHF
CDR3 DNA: TGCGCCAGCAGCCAAGGGGTGGCAGGAGACTCACCCCTCCACTTT

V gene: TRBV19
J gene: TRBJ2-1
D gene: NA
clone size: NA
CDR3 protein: CASSRGVVNEQFF
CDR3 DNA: TGTGCCAGTAGTAGGGGGGTTGTCAATGAGCAGTTCTTC